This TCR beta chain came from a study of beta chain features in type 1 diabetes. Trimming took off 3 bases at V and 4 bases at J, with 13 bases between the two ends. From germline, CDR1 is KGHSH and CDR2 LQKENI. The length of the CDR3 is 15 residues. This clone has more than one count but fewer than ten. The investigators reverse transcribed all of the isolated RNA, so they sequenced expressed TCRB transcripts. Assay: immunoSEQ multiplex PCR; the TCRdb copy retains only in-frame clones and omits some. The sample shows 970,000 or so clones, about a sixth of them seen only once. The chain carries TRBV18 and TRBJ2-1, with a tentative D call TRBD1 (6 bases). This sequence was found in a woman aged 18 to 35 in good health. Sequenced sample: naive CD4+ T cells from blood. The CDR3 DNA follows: TGTGCCAGCTCACCCCCGGGACAACCATACAATGAGCAGTTCTTC. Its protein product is CASSPPGQPYNEQFF.